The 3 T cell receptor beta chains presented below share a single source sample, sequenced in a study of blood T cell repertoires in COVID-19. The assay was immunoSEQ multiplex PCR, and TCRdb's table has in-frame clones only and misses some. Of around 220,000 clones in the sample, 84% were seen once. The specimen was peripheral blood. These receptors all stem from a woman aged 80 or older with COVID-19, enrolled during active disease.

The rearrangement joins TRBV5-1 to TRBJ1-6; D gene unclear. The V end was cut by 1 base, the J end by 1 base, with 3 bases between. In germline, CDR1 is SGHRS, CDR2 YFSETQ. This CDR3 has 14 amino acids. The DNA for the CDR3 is TGCGCCAGCAGCTTGACTTCCTATAATTCACCCCTCCACTTT. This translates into CASSLTSYNSPLHF.

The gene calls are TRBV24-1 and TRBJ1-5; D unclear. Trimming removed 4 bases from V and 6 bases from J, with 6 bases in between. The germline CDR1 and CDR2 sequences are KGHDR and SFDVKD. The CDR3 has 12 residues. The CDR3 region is CATSESGQPQHF. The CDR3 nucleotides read TGTGCCACCAGTGAGTCGGGTCAGCCCCAGCATTTT.

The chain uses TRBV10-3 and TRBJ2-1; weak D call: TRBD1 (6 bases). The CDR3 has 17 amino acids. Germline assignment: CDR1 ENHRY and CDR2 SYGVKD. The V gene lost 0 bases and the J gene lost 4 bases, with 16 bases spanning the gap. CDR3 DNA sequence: TGTGCCATCAGTGAGTCGACAGGACACGGACCTTACAATGAGCAGTTCTTC. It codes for CAISESTGHGPYNEQFF.